This is a list of T cell receptor beta chains from one sample in a study of spatial heterogeneity in lung cancer. MiXCR, run by TCRdb on the 5' RACE reads, gives a single entry per CDR3 protein. This table holds just under 9,500 distinct CDR3 sequences, approximately 7.6% found once. Specimen: lung tumor tissue, collected at surgery. All receptors derive from a male donor with early-stage non-small cell lung cancer. CDR3s include the opening cysteine and the closing phenylalanine or tryptophan. A D gene is named only where the DNA matches it firmly. Clone size is stated in some rows and not others, as once, few, many or a class when expanded.

J,size,D,V,CDR3,DNA
TRBJ1-5,few,-,TRBV6-5,CASSYGSGYQPQHF,TGTGCCAGCAGTTACGGTAGCGGGTATCAGCCCCAGCATTTT
TRBJ1-1,few,-,TRBV3-1,CASSKRGDEAFF,TGTGCCAGCAGCAAACGGGGGGATGAAGCTTTCTTT
TRBJ2-3,many,-,TRBV5-1,CASSSQSKSTDTQYF,TGCGCCAGCAGCTCGCAGAGTAAAAGCACAGATACGCAGTATTTT
TRBJ1-5,-,TRBD1,TRBV6-6,CASSMDRANQPQHF,TGTGCCAGCAGTATGGACAGGGCCAATCAGCCCCAGCATTTT
TRBJ1-5,many,-,TRBV6-6,CASSLDSQPQHF,TGTGCCAGCAGCCTGGACAGTCAGCCCCAGCATTTT
TRBJ2-3,-,-,TRBV10-2,CASTDSGTQYF,TGCGCCAGCACCGACTCTGGTACGCAGTATTTT
TRBJ1-4,many,TRBD1,TRBV28,CASRVTGYEKLFF,TGTGCCAGCAGAGTGACAGGGTACGAAAAACTGTTTTTT
TRBJ2-7,medium-sized,-,TRBV7-9,CASSRGGYSYEQYF,TGTGCCAGCAGCCGAGGGGGTTACTCCTACGAGCAGTACTTC
TRBJ1-1,few,-,TRBV11-1,CASSLTGMNTEAFF,TGTGCCAGCAGCTTAACAGGGATGAACACTGAAGCTTTCTTT
TRBJ2-1,many,-,TRBV12-3/TRBV12-4,CASSLGGSGLAEQFF,TGTGCCAGCAGTTTGGGGGGCTCAGGGTTGGCTGAGCAGTTCTTC
TRBJ2-5,many,-,TRBV5-1,CASSLRGTSETQYF,TGCGCCAGCAGCTTGAGGGGGACTTCGGAGACCCAGTACTTC
TRBJ1-1,-,-,TRBV15,CATSRDTGTGEAFF,TGTGCCACCAGCAGAGATACAGGGACGGGTGAAGCTTTCTTT
TRBJ2-1,many,-,TRBV9,CASTALSSYNEQFF,TGTGCCAGCACCGCCCTTTCTTCCTACAATGAGCAGTTCTTC
TRBJ2-2,many,-,TRBV19,CASSLRESGTGELFF,TGTGCCAGTAGCCTAAGAGAAAGCGGAACCGGGGAGCTGTTTTTT
TRBJ2-3,many,-,TRBV9,CASSARTSTDTQYF,TGTGCCAGCAGCGCCCGGACTAGCACAGATACGCAGTATTTT
TRBJ2-2,-,-,TRBV4-3,CASSRRTDRNTGELFF,TGCGCCAGCAGCCGAAGGACGGACAGGAACACCGGGGAGCTGTTTTTT
TRBJ2-3,few,TRBD2,TRBV4-2,CASRDSGGSTDTQYF,TGTGCCAGCAGAGATAGCGGGGGTAGCACAGATACGCAGTATTTT
TRBJ2-1,few,TRBD1,TRBV20-1,CSARGDSSYNEQFF,TGCAGTGCTAGAGGGGACAGCTCCTACAATGAGCAGTTCTTC
TRBJ1-4,-,TRBD1,TRBV5-1,CASTPDRPGGKLFF,TGCGCCAGCACCCCGGACAGGCCGGGTGGAAAACTGTTTTTT
TRBJ2-5,many,-,TRBV4-1,CASSQGGRETQYF,TGCGCCAGCAGCCAAGGAGGGCGCGAGACCCAGTACTTC
TRBJ2-3,medium-sized,TRBD2,TRBV7-8,CASSSGLAGPTDTQYF,TGTGCCAGCAGCTCGGGACTAGCGGGACCCACAGATACGCAGTATTTT
TRBJ1-2,many,-,TRBV30,CAWSEPSIWGYTF,TGTGCCTGGAGTGAACCGTCGATTTGGGGCTACACCTTC
TRBJ1-5,many,-,TRBV19,CASSIIGSWGGNQPQHF,TGTGCCAGTAGTATAATTGGGTCATGGGGAGGCAATCAGCCCCAGCATTTT
TRBJ1-4,-,-,TRBV12-3/TRBV12-4,CASTFEAHGGLGEKLFF,TGTGCCAGCACCTTTGAGGCCCACGGGGGGTTGGGCGAAAAACTGTTTTTT
TRBJ1-1,medium-sized,-,TRBV24-1,CATSPGTGGRGTEAFF,TGTGCCACCAGTCCTGGGACCGGGGGGCGAGGAACTGAAGCTTTCTTT
TRBJ2-1,many,TRBD2,TRBV20-1,CSAYRSGSGNEQFF,TGCAGTGCTTATAGAAGCGGGAGCGGCAATGAGCAGTTCTTC
TRBJ1-5,many,-,TRBV7-2,CASSFGESQPQHF,TGTGCCAGCAGCTTCGGAGAAAGTCAGCCCCAGCATTTT
TRBJ2-5,medium-sized,-,TRBV5-1,CASSSGRQETQYF,TGCGCCAGCAGCTCAGGGAGGCAAGAGACCCAGTACTTC
TRBJ2-1,many,TRBD1,TRBV29-1,CSVAGTGSSYNEQFF,TGCAGCGTGGCCGGGACAGGGAGCTCCTACAATGAGCAGTTCTTC
TRBJ1-6,-,-,TRBV7-9,CASSPTGYGSPLHF,TGTGCCAGCAGCCCGACAGGTTATGGATCACCCCTCCACTTT
TRBJ1-1,-,-,TRBV5-1,CASSLDGRYTEAFF,TGCGCCAGCAGCCTGGACGGAAGGTACACTGAAGCTTTCTTT
TRBJ2-4,few,-,TRBV13,CASSDNVAWYKNIQYF,TGTGCCAGCAGCGATAACGTCGCGTGGTACAAAAACATTCAGTACTTC
TRBJ1-1,many,-,TRBV27,CASSRQGTEAFF,TGTGCCAGCAGTCGCCAGGGTACTGAAGCTTTCTTT
TRBJ2-7,-,-,TRBV3-1,CASSQLSYEQYF,TGTGCCAGCAGCCAATTATCCTACGAGCAGTACTTC
TRBJ2-5,-,TRBD2,TRBV4-1,CASSPGLAGDETQYF,TGCGCCAGCAGCCCAGGACTAGCGGGAGATGAGACCCAGTACTTC
TRBJ1-6,-,TRBD1,TRBV12-3/TRBV12-4,CASRGQGDSPLHF,TGTGCCAGCAGGGGACAGGGGGATTCACCCCTCCACTTT
TRBJ1-5,many,-,TRBV27,CASSLYGGGNQPQHF,TGTGCCAGCAGTTTATACGGGGGCGGCAATCAGCCCCAGCATTTT